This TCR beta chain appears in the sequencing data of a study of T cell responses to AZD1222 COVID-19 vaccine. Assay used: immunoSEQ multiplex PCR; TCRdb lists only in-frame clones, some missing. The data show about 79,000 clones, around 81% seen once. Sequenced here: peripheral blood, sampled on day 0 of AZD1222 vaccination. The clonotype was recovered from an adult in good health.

The CDR3 loop reads CASSQFDDEQYF. The CDR3 DNA sequence: TGTGCCAGCAGCCAATTCGACGACGAGCAGTACTTC. The V call is TRBV14, the J call TRBJ2-7; D gene uncertain. The germline V gene encodes CDR1 SGHDN and CDR2 FVKESK. Trimming stripped 2 bases from V and 5 bases from J, with 7 bases between. There are 12 residues in the CDR3.